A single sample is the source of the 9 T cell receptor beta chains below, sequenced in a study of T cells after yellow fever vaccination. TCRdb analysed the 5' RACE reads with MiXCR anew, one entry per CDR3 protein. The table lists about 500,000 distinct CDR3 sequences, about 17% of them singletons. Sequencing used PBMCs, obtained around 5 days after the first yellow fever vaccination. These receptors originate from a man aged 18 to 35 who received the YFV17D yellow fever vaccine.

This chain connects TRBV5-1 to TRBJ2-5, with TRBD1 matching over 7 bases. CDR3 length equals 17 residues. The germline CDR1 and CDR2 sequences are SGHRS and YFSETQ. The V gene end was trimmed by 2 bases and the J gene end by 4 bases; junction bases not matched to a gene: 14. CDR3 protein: CASSFRDRRSWGETQYF. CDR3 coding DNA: TGCGCCAGCAGCTTCCGGGACAGAAGGAGTTGGGGAGAGACCCAGTACTTC.

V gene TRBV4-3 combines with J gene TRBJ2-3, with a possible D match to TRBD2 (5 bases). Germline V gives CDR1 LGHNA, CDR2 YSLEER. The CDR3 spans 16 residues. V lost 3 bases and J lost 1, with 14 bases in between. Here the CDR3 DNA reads TGCGCCAGCAGCCATGGCATCGGGCGGGGCACAGATACGCAGTATTTT. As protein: CASSHGIGRGTDTQYF.

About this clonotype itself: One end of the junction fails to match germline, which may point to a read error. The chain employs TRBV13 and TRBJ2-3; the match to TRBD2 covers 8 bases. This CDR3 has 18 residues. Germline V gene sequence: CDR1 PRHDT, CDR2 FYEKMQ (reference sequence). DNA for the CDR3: TGTGCCATCAGCCGGGGGGGACTAAGCGGGGTGAGCACAGATACGCAGTATTTT. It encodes CAISRGGLSGVSTDTQYF.

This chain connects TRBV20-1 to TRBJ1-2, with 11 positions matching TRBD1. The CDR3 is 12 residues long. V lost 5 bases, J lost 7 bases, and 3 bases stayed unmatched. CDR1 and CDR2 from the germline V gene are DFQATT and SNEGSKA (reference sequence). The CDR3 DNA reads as TGCAGTGCTCCGGGGACAGGGGGTGGCTACACCTTC. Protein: CSAPGTGGGYTF.

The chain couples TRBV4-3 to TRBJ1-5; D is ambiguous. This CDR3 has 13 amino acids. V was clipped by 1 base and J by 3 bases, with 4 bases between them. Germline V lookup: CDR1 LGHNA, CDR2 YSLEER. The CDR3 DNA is TGCGCCAGCAGCCAAGTTCCCAATCAGCCCCAGCATTTT. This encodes CASSQVPNQPQHF.

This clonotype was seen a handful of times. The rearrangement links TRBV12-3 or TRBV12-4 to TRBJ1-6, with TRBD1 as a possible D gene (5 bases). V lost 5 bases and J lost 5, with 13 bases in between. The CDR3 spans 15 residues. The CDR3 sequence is CASSHRQPDNSPLHF. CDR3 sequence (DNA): TGTGCCAGCAGTCACAGACAGCCCGATAATTCACCCCTCCACTTT.

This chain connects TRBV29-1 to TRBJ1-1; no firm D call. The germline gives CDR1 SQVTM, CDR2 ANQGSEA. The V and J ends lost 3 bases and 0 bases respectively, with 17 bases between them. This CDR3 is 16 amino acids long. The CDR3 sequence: CSVETRPGPMNTEAFF. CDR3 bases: TGCAGCGTTGAGACCCGCCCAGGCCCCATGAACACTGAAGCTTTCTTT.

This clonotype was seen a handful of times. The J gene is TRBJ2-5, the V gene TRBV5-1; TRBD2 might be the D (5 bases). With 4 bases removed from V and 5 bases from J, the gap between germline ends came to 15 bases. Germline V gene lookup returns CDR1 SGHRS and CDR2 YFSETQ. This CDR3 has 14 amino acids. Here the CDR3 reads CASSPGLVGETQYF. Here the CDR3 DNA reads TGCGCCAGCAGCCCCGGACTTGTCGGGGAGACCCAGTACTTC.

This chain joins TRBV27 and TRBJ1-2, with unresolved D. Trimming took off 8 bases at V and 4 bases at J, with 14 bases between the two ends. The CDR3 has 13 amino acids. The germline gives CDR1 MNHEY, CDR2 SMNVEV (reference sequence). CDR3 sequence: CASGSSGPYGYTF. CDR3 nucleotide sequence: TGTGCCAGCGGTTCCTCTGGGCCCTATGGCTACACCTTC.